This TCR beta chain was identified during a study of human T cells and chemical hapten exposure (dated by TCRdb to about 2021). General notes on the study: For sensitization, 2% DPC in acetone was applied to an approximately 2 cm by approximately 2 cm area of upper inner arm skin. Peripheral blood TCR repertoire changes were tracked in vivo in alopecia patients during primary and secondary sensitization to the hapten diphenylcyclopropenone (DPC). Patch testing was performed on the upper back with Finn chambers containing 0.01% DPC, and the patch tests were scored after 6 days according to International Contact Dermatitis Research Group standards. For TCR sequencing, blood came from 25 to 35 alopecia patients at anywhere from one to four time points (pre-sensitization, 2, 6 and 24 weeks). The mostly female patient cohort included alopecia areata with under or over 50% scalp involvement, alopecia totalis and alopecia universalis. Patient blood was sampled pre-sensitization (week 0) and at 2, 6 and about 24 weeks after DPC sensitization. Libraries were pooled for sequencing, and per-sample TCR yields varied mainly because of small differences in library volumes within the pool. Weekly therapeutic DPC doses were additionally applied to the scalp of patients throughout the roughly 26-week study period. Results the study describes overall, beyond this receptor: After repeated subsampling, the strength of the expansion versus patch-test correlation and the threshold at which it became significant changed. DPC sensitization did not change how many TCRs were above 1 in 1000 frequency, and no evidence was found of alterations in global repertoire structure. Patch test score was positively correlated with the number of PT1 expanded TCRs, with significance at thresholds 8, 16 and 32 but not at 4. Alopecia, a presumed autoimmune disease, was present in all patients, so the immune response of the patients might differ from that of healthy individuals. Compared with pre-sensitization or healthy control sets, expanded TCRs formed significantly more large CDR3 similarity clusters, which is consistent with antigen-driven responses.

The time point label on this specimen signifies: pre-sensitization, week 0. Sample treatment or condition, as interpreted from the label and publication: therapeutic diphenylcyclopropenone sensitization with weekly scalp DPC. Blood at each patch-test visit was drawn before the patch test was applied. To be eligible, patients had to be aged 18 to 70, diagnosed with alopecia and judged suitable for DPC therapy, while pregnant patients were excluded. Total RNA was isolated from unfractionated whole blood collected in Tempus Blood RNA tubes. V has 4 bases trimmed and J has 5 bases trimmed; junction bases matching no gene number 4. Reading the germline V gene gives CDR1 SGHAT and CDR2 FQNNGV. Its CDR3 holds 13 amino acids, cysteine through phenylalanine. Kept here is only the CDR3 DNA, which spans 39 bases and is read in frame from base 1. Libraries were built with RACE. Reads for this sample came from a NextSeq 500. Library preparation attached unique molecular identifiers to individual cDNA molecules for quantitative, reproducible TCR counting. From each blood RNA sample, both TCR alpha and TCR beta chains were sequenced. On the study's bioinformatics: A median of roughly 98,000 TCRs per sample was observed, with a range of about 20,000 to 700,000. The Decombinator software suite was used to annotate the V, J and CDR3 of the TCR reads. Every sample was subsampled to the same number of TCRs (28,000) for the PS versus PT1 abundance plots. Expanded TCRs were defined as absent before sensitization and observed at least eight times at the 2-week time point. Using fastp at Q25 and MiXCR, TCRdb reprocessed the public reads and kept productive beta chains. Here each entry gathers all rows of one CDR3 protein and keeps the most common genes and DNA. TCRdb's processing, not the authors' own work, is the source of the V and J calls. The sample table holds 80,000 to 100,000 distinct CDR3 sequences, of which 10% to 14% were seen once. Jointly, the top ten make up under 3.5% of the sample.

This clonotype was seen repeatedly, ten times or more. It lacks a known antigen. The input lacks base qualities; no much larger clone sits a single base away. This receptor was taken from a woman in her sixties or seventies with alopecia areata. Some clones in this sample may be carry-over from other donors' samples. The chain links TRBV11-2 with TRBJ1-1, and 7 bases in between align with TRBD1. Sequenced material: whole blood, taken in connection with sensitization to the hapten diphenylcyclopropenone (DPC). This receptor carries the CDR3 CASSSQGGTEAFF. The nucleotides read TGTGCCAGCAGCTCCCAGGGGGGTACTGAAGCTTTCTTT.